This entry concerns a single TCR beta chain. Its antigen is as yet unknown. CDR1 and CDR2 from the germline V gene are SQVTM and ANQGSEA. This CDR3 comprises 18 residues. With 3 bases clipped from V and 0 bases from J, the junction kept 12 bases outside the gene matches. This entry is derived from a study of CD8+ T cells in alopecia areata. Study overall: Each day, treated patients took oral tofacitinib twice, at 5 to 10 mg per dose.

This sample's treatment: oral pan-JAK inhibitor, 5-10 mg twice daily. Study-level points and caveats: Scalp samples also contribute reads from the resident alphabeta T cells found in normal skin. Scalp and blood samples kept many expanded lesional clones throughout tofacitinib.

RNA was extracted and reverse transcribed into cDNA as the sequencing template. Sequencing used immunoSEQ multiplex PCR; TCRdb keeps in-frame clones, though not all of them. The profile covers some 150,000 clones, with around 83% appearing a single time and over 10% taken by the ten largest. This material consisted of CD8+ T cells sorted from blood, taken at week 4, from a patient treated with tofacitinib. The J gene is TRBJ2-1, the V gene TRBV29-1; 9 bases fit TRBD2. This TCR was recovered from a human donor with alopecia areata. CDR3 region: CSVEGWREGPSSYNEQFF. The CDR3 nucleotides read TGCAGCGTTGAGGGGTGGCGGGAGGGCCCAAGCTCCTACAATGAGCAGTTCTTC.